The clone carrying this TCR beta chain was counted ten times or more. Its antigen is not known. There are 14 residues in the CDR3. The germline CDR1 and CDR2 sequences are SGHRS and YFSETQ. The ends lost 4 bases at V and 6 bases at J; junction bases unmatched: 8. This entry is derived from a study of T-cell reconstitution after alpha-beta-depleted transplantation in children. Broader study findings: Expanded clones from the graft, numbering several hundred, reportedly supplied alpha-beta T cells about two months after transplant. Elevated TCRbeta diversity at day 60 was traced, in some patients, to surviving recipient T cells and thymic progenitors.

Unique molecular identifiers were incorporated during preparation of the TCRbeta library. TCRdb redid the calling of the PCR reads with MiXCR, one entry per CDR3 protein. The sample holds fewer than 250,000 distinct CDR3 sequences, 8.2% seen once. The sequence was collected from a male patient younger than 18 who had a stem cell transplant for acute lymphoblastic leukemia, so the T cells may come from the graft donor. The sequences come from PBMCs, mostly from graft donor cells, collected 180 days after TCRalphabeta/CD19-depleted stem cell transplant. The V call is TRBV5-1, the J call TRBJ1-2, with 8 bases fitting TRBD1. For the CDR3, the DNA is TGCGCCAGCAGCACGGCAGGGGGCGAAAATGGCTACACCTTC. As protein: CASSTAGGENGYTF.